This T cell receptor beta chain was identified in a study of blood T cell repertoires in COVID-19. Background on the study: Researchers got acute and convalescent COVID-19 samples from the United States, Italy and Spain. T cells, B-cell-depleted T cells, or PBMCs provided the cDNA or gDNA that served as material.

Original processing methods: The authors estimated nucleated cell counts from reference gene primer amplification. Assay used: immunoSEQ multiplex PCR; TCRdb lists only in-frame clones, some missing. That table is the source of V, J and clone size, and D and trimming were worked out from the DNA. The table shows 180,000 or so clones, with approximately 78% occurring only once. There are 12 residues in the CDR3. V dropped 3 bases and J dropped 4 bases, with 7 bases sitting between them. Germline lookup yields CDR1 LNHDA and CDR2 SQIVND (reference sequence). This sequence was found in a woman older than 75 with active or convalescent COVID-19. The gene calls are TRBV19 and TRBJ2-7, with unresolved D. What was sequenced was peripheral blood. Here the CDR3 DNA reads TGTGCCAGTAGTATTGGGCCGTACGAGCAGTACTTC. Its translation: CASSIGPYEQYF.